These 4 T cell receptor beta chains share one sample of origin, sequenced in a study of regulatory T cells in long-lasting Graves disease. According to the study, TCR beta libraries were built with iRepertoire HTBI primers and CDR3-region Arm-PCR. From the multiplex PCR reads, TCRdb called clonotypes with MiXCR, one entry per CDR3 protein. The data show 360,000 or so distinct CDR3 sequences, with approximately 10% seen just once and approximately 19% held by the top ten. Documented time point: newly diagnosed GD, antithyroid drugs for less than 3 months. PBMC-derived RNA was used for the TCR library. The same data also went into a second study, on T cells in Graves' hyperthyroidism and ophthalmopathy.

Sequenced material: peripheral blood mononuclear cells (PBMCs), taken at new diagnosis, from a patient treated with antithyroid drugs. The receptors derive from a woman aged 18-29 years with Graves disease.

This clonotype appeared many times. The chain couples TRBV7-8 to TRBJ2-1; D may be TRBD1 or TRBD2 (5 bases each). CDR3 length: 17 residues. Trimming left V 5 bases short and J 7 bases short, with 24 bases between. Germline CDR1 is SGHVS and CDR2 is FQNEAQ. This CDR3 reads CASSPRRDPHSTNEQFF. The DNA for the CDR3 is TGTGCCAGCAGCCCCAGACGGGACCCACATTCCACAAATGAGCAGTTCTTC.

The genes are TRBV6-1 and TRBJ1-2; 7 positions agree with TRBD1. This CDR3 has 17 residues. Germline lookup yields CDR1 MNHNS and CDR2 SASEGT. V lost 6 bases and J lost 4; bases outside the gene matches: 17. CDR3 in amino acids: CASSTDRRARVSYGYTF. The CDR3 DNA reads TGTGCCAGCAGCACGGACAGGAGAGCCCGAGTAAGCTATGGCTACACCTTC.

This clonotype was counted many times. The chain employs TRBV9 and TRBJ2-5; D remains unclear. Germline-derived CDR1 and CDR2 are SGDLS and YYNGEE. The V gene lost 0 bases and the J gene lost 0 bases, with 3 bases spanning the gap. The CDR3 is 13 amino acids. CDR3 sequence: CASSVGNQETQYF. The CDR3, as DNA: TGTGCCAGCAGCGTAGGCAACCAAGAGACCCAGTACTTC.

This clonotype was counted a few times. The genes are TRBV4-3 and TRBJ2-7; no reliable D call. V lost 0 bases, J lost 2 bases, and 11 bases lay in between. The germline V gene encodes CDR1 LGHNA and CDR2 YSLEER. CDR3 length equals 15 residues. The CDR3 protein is CASSQERQPPYEQYF. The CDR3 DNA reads TGCGCCAGCAGCCAAGAACGGCAACCCCCCTACGAGCAGTACTTC.